A selection of T cell receptor beta chains follows, all from one sample in a study of blood T cell repertoires in COVID-19. Using immunoSEQ multiplex PCR, the repertoire was profiled, and TCRdb retains in-frame clones only, with some absent. The sample carries almost 250,000 clones, 85% to 90% recorded once. Material: PBMCs or T cells enriched from blood (not recorded which). These receptors were obtained from a woman aged 30 to 39 who had recovered from COVID-19. CDR3s include the opening cysteine and the closing phenylalanine or tryptophan. D genes are given only for firm matches. Rows may omit the clone size; those that give it use once, few, many or a size class.

size	D	V	J	DNA	CDR3
.	TRBD1	TRBV10-3	TRBJ2-7	TGTGCCATCAGGACAGGGAAGCTCTACGAGCAGTACTTC	CAIRTGKLYEQYF
.	.	TRBV9	TRBJ2-3	TGTGCCAGCAGCGGTGGGTGGACACGACCAGATACGCAGTATTTT	CASSGGWTRPDTQYF
.	.	TRBV27	TRBJ1-5	TGTGCCAGCAGTTTAGGTTGGGCAGACAATCAGCCCCAGCATTTT	CASSLGWADNQPQHF
few	.	TRBV28	TRBJ1-2	TGTGCCAGCCTCCGGGACTCCGGAGGCTACACCTTC	CASLRDSGGYTF
.	TRBD2	TRBV28	TRBJ2-3	TGTGCCAGCAGAGTAGCGGGATCGGTAGATACGCAGTATTTT	CASRVAGSVDTQYF
.	TRBD2	TRBV24-1	TRBJ2-1	TGTGCCACCAGTGACCCCCGGACTAGCGGGAGTGCTGAGCAGTTCTTC	CATSDPRTSGSAEQFF
.	.	TRBV28	TRBJ1-1	TGTGCCAGCAGTTTCTGGACAGAGAACACTGAAGCTTTCTTT	CASSFWTENTEAFF
.	.	TRBV7-8	TRBJ1-5	TGTGCCAGCAGCTTGCACCAGGGCGAGGATCAGCCCCAGCATTTT	CASSLHQGEDQPQHF
.	TRBD1	TRBV19	TRBJ2-5	TGTGCCAGTAGTCGGGACAGGGAGGAAGGCGAGACCCAGTACTTC	CASSRDREEGETQYF
.	TRBD1	TRBV7-8	TRBJ1-6	TGTGCCAGCAGCTTAGGACAGGGGGCAGGGTCACCCCTCCACTTT	CASSLGQGAGSPLHF
.	.	TRBV28	TRBJ2-7	TGTGCCAGCAGGAGGGGGGGTGTCTACGAGCAGTACTTC	CASRRGGVYEQYF
.	.	TRBV11-2	TRBJ1-3	TGTGCCAGCAGCTCCCGGGGGGGGAACTCTGGAAACACCATATATTTT	CASSSRGGNSGNTIYF
few	TRBD1	TRBV29-1	TRBJ2-7	TGCAGCGTCCGGGACAGGGTCTACGAGCAGTACTTC	CSVRDRVYEQYF
.	.	TRBV5-4	TRBJ1-2	TGTGCCAGCAGCTTCCAGGGTAATGGCTACACCTTC	CASSFQGNGYTF
.	.	TRBV5-8	TRBJ1-2	TGTGCCAGCAGCGCGATCCTTGGCTACACCTTC	CASSAILGYTF
.	.	TRBV12-5	TRBJ1-5	TGTGCTAGTGCCCCCGAGGGCCCCAATCAGCCCCAGCATTTT	CASAPEGPNQPQHF
.	TRBD1	TRBV5-1	TRBJ2-7	TGCGCCAGCAGCCACCGGACAGGTACCTACGAGCAGTACTTC	CASSHRTGTYEQYF
few	.	TRBV2	TRBJ1-5	TGTGCCAGCAGTGAAGAGAGGAATCAGCCCCAGCATTTT	CASSEERNQPQHF
.	.	TRBV6-2/TRBV6-3	TRBJ1-2	TGTGCCAGCAGTCCCCCGACGCGGGGCTACACCTTC	CASSPPTRGYTF
.	.	TRBV19	TRBJ1-2	TGTGCCAGTACCACCGCTCCCCGACTGACAGGATATGGCTACACCTTC	CASTTAPRLTGYGYTF
.	TRBD1	TRBV30	TRBJ1-2	TGTGCCTGGTGTAGGGACAGGAGACCCGGCTACACCTTC	CAWCRDRRPGYTF
.	TRBD2	TRBV6-4	TRBJ2-1	TGTGCCAGCAGTGCGGGACTAGGCAATGAGCAGTTCTTC	CASSAGLGNEQFF
.	TRBD1	TRBV27	TRBJ1-5	TGTGCCAGCAGTTTCCGACAGGGCGATCAGCCCCAGCATTTT	CASSFRQGDQPQHF
.	TRBD2	TRBV9	TRBJ2-3	TGTGCCAGCAGCTTGATGGGTAGCGGGCCGGTGGGAGATACGCAGTATTTT	CASSLMGSGPVGDTQYF
once	.	TRBV5-5	TRBJ2-7	TGTGCCAGCATCCCGGGTGGAGGGTACCCCTCCGAGCAGTACTTC	CASIPGGGYPSEQYF
.	.	TRBV6-2/TRBV6-3	TRBJ1-1	TGTGCCAGCAGTTTCGCCGGGGGAGCCACTGAAGCTTTCTTT	CASSFAGGATEAFF
.	TRBD2	TRBV30	TRBJ2-1	TGTGCCTGGAGTGTACCTCGGGGTAGCGGGAGGAACAATGAGCAGTTCTTC	CAWSVPRGSGRNNEQFF
once	.	TRBV9	TRBJ2-7	TGTGCCAGCAGCGCAGGGGTACAGGGCGAGCAGTACTTC	CASSAGVQGEQYF
once	TRBD1	TRBV5-4	TRBJ1-2	TGTGCCAGCAGCTTGTGGACAGGGGTTTCTGGCTACACCTTC	CASSLWTGVSGYTF
few	TRBD1	TRBV7-8	TRBJ1-3	TGTGCCAGCAGCCCCGGCGCCCGACAGGGACCTGGAAACACCATATATTTT	CASSPGARQGPGNTIYF
few	TRBD1	TRBV9	TRBJ1-1	TGTGCCAGCAGCGCCAAGGGGACAGGGTACACTGAAGCTTTCTTT	CASSAKGTGYTEAFF
.	.	TRBV28	TRBJ1-2	TGTGCCAGCAGTAGCTTGGAGATGGGCTATGGCTACACCTTC	CASSSLEMGYGYTF
.	.	TRBV6-2/TRBV6-3	TRBJ2-3	TGTGCCAGCAGCGACTGGAAACTCGATACGCAGTATTTT	CASSDWKLDTQYF
.	TRBD1	TRBV6-5	TRBJ1-6	TGTGCCAGCACCGGACAGGGCCGGAATAATTCACCCCTCCACTTT	CASTGQGRNNSPLHF
.	.	TRBV3-1/TRBV3-2	TRBJ2-6	TGTGCCAGCAGCCAAGACAGTACTGGGGCCAACGTCCTGACTTTC	CASSQDSTGANVLTF
.	TRBD2	TRBV24-1	TRBJ2-2	TGTGCCACGGGACTAGCGGGGCGCGATGGCACCGGGGAGCTGTTTTTT	CATGLAGRDGTGELFF
.	.	TRBV27	TRBJ1-1	TGTGCCACCTCTAGCTATAAGAACACTGAAGCTTTCTTT	CATSSYKNTEAFF
.	TRBD1	TRBV4-3	TRBJ1-4	TGCGCCAGCAGCCAAGGACAGGGGCACCCGGGAAAACTGTTTTTT	CASSQGQGHPGKLFF
.	TRBD1	TRBV27	TRBJ1-2	TGTGCCAGCAGTTACACAGGGGTCGGCTATGGCTACACCTTC	CASSYTGVGYGYTF